Below, 22 T cell receptor beta chains from the same sample are listed, as sequenced in a study of shared clonotypes between healthy human individuals. Only in-frame clones appear in the TCRdb table, and some are missing; sequencing was by immunoSEQ multiplex PCR. The table includes about a million clones, about 80% detected once. Sequencing was performed on memory CD4+ T cells from PBMCs. The subset was: CD45RA-negative fraction. The receptors derive from a man younger than 35 in good health. Some clones in this sample may be carry-over from other donors' samples.

The rearrangement links TRBV23-1 to TRBJ1-1, with D uncertain. TRBV23-1 is an ORF for which the function is uncertain. The CDR3 length is 13 residues. Trimming took 8 bases from V and 0 from J, leaving 10 bases between them. The CDR3: CASPIPLNTEAFF. Written as DNA, the CDR3 is TGCGCCAGCCCGATACCTCTGAACACTGAAGCTTTCTTT.

This clone was seen a single time. This chain links TRBV7-8 with TRBJ2-2, with a possible D match to TRBD1 (5 bases). The CDR3 extends over 15 amino acids. Germline V CDR1 and CDR2: SGHVS, FQNEAQ. Between the trimmed V and J ends, which lost 3 bases and 4 bases, there was a span of 12 bases. CDR3 loop: CASSFGAARTGELFF. Written as DNA, the CDR3 is TGTGCCAGCAGCTTTGGGGCAGCCCGCACCGGGGAGCTGTTTTTT. Full variable domain (remainder filled in from reference TRBV7-8 and TRBJ2-2): GAGVSQSPRYKVAKRGQDVALRCDPISGHVSLFWYQQALGQGPEFLTYFQNEAQLDKSGLPSDRFFAERPEGSVSTLKIQRTQQEDSAVYLCASSFGAARTGELFFGEGSRLTVL.

The chain employs TRBV5-4 and TRBJ1-1, with a possible D match to TRBD1 (5 bases). The CDR3 has 16 amino acids. V shed 0 bases and J shed 2 bases, with 14 bases lying between them. Germline V gene sequence: CDR1 SGHNT, CDR2 YYREEE (reference sequence). The CDR3, as DNA: TGTGCCAGCAGCTTGGCCGGGCAGGGCCCAAACACTGAAGCTTTCTTT. Protein sequence: CASSLAGQGPNTEAFF.

To note about this clone: The same CDR3 also results from other DNA sequences found in this sample. The rearrangement links TRBV19 to TRBJ2-1, with a tentative D call TRBD1 (6 bases). V dropped 5 bases and J dropped 4 bases, with 9 bases sitting between them. CDR1 and CDR2 from the germline V gene are LNHDA and SQIVND (reference sequence). The CDR3 is 13 residues long. The CDR3 loop reads CASSPRGYNEQFF. The CDR3 DNA is TGTGCCAGTAGTCCTAGGGGGTACAATGAGCAGTTCTTC.

The chain recombines TRBV7-6 with TRBJ2-1; D is unclear. Germline V gene lookup returns CDR1 SGHVS and CDR2 FNYEAQ. The CDR3 is 11 residues long. The V and J ends lost 6 bases and 8 bases respectively, with 8 bases between them. The CDR3 region has the DNA TGTGCCAGCAGTTTGGAGCATGAGCAGTTCTTC. Protein sequence: CASSLEHEQFF.

The rearrangement joins TRBV27 to TRBJ2-6; D uncertain. Germline V gene data show CDR1 as MNHEY and CDR2 as SMNVEV (reference sequence). This CDR3 spans 14 amino acids. V was cut by 8 bases and J by 0 bases, with 8 bases left in between. CDR3 protein: CASSHSSGANVLTF. CDR3 coding DNA: TGTGCCAGCTCTCACAGCTCTGGGGCCAACGTCCTGACTTTC.

A word on this clone: The same CDR3 arises from other DNA sequences in this sample as well. The chain joins TRBV7-2 to TRBJ2-3; weak D call: TRBD1 (6 bases). Germline loops: CDR1 SGHTA, CDR2 FQGNSA. There are 13 residues in the CDR3. V lost 3 bases, J lost 6 bases, and 10 bases lay in between. The CDR3 loop reads CASSFSGADTQYF. CDR3 nucleotides: TGTGCCAGCAGCTTTTCAGGGGCCGATACGCAGTATTTT.

J is TRBJ2-3 and V is TRBV5-1; D remains ambiguous. Trimming left V 2 bases short and J 2 bases short, with 6 bases between. Germline V gives CDR1 SGHRS, CDR2 YFSETQ. The CDR3 runs 13 residues. Here the CDR3 reads CASSLGITDTQYF. As DNA, the CDR3 is TGCGCCAGCAGCTTAGGCATCACAGATACGCAGTATTTT.

The V gene is TRBV6-4, the J gene TRBJ2-1, with D possibly TRBD2 on 6 matching bases. The CDR3 consists of 13 residues. Trimming left V 6 bases short and J 8 bases short, with 14 bases between. CDR1 and CDR2 (germline): MRHNA, SNTAGT. The CDR3 here is CASRRGLSHEQFF. Written as DNA, the CDR3 is TGTGCCAGCAGAAGGGGACTGAGCCATGAGCAGTTCTTC.

The V and J genes are TRBV5-1 and TRBJ2-5; TRBD1 agrees at 10 bases. The CDR3 is made up of 14 amino acids. Germline values: CDR1 SGHRS, CDR2 YFSETQ. The J segment lost 6 bases and the V segment lost 4 bases, leaving 6 bases of the junction unmatched. The CDR3 DNA sequence: TGCGCCAGCAGCCCCGGGACAGGGGTCAAGACCCAGTACTTC. Translating it yields CASSPGTGVKTQYF.

This clone has only a few counts. The V call is TRBV28, the J call TRBJ1-1; D is unclear. Germline loops: CDR1 MDHEN, CDR2 SYDVKM. V lost 8 bases, J lost 3 bases, and 7 bases lay in between. CDR3 length: 11 amino acids. CDR3 coding DNA: TGTGCCAGCCAGATGGACACTGAAGCTTTCTTT. Translating it yields CASQMDTEAFF.

On this clone: A read error may be the cause here, since a much bigger clone is one base away. The V call is TRBV7-2, the J call TRBJ2-3, with 14 bases aligning to TRBD2. CDR3 length: 16 amino acids. Germline V CDR1 and CDR2: SGHTA, FQGNSA. Trimming cost V 5 bases and J 0 bases; bases outside gene matches: 1. In DNA form, the CDR3 reads TGTGCCAGCAGCCGACTAGCGGGAGGGAGCACAGATACGCAGTATTTT. Its translation: CASSRLAGGSTDTQYF.

The chain has TRBV5-1 and TRBJ2-1; D gene uncertain. Per germline, CDR1 SGHRS and CDR2 YFSETQ. V was trimmed by 3 bases and J by 12 bases, leaving 19 bases between them. The CDR3 covers 14 residues. As DNA, the CDR3 is TGCGCCAGCAGCTCTTCCCCCGGTCCGGTTGTGCAGTTCTTC. Translation gives CASSSSPGPVVQFF.

The J gene is TRBJ2-7, the V gene TRBV6-1; 7 bases are a match to TRBD1. The CDR3 runs 13 residues. J gave up 5 bases and V 7 bases, and 8 bases lay outside the gene matches. Germline CDR1 reads MNHNS; CDR2 reads SASEGT. CDR3 sequence (DNA): TGTGCCAGCACCAACAGGGGTGGCGACGAGCAGTACTTC. It encodes CASTNRGGDEQYF.

The gene calls are TRBV14 and TRBJ1-1; D possibly corresponds to TRBD1 (6 bases). The germline CDR1 and CDR2 sequences are SGHDN and FVKESK. The CDR3 covers 14 residues. The ends were cut back, 2 bases at V and 3 bases at J, with 10 bases in the middle. CDR3 in amino acids: CASSQHTGYTEAFF. The CDR3 DNA follows: TGTGCCAGCAGCCAACATACAGGGTACACTGAAGCTTTCTTT.

This clone was counted a few times. This chain uses TRBV28 with TRBJ2-7; D gene ambiguous. The CDR3 length is 13 residues. V gave up 5 bases and J gave up 2 bases, with 10 bases separating them. CDR1 is MDHEN and CDR2 is SYDVKM in the germline V gene. This CDR3 is CASSGRIPYEQYF. The CDR3 coding sequence is TGTGCCAGCAGTGGAAGGATTCCCTACGAGCAGTACTTC.

The genes are TRBV28 and TRBJ1-4; D is possibly TRBD1 (6 bases). The CDR3 contains 14 residues. From germline, CDR1 is MDHEN and CDR2 SYDVKM. V gave up 5 bases and J gave up 8 bases, with 15 bases separating them. The CDR3 sequence: CASSPQGFWEKLFF. The CDR3 DNA reads TGTGCCAGCAGTCCCCAGGGGTTTTGGGAAAAACTGTTTTTT.

The chain has TRBV27 and TRBJ1-1; D is possibly TRBD1 (6 bases). The germline V gene has CDR1 MNHEY and CDR2 SMNVEV (reference sequence). This CDR3 is built from 19 residues. Deletions cut 3 bases from V and 5 bases from J, with 28 bases between. CDR3 residues: CASSLGRVGGQPAWTEAFF. The CDR3, as DNA: TGTGCCAGCAGTTTGGGCCGGGTGGGCGGACAGCCGGCTTGGACTGAAGCTTTCTTT.

This chain connects TRBV9 to TRBJ1-1, with D perhaps matching TRBD1 (6 bases). The V gene's germline CDR1 is SGDLS and CDR2 YYNGEE. V lost 2 bases and J 0 bases, leaving 14 bases between the germline ends. This CDR3 has 16 amino acids. CDR3 region: CASSVGDTGMNTEAFF. In DNA, the CDR3 is TGTGCCAGCAGCGTCGGGGACACAGGGATGAACACTGAAGCTTTCTTT.

The chain's CDR3 is CASSSGTRTQETQYF. The CDR3 region has the DNA TGTGCCAGCAGCTCCGGGACTAGGACTCAAGAGACCCAGTACTTC. V usage is TRBV7-9 and J usage is TRBJ2-5, with 8 bases identical to TRBD2. Germline CDR1 and CDR2: SEHNR and FQNEAQ (reference sequence). J lost 2 bases, V lost 4 bases, and 6 bases had no gene match. The CDR3 is 15 residues long.

This sequence joins TRBV25-1 and TRBJ1-2; D is possibly TRBD1 (5 bases). Trimming pared 3 bases from V and 6 bases from J, leaving 8 bases between. Germline V gene sequence: CDR1 MGHDK, CDR2 SYGVNS. The length of the CDR3 is 12 residues. This CDR3 reads CASSDAGHGYTF. The DNA for the CDR3 is TGTGCCAGCAGTGATGCAGGGCATGGCTACACCTTC.

V gene TRBV19 combines with J gene TRBJ1-3; D is possibly TRBD1 (5 bases). The CDR3 has 14 residues. V lost 7 bases, J lost 0 bases, and 10 bases lay in between. Germline CDR1 LNHDA, CDR2 SQIVND (reference sequence). The CDR3 nucleotides are TGTGCCAGTATCGCAGGGCACTCTGGAAACACCATATATTTT. Amino acid sequence: CASIAGHSGNTIYF.